Described below is a single T cell receptor (beta chain) sequence and its context. The data belong to a study of response to subunit inactivated influenza vaccine. Germline V gene data show CDR1 as DFQATT and CDR2 as SNEGSKA (reference sequence). CDR3 length: 14 amino acids. The V end lost 5 bases, the J end lost 0 bases, and 14 bases lay between the germline ends. TCRdb reprocessed the RT-PCR reads with MiXCR, giving one entry per CDR3 protein. The sample yields about 780,000 distinct CDR3 sequences, about 18% seen once. The sequencing here drew on PBMCs from blood, taken 5 days after vaccination. This TCR was recovered from a man in his forties or fifties who received an inactivated influenza vaccine. This chain uses TRBV20-1 with TRBJ2-7; D is unclear. CDR3 region: CSAGDSQSSYEQYF. CDR3 DNA: TGCAGTGCTGGGGATAGTCAAAGCTCCTACGAGCAGTACTTC.